The 27 T cell receptor beta chains reported below all come from one sample, sequenced in a study of blood T cell repertoires in COVID-19. Sequenced by immunoSEQ multiplex PCR; TCRdb stores in-frame clones only, minus some. The table lists about 280,000 clones, 75% to 85% of them singletons, with roughly 5% in the top ten. Sample: peripheral blood. Receptors were obtained from a man aged 45-65 years with active or convalescent COVID-19.

The rearrangement links TRBV10-1 to TRBJ2-2; D unclear. Trimming left V 2 bases short and J 3 bases short, with 10 bases between. CDR3 length: 15 amino acids. Per the germline V gene, CDR1 is WNHNN and CDR2 is SYGVQD (reference sequence). CDR3 amino acids: CASSEDNLYTGELFF. CDR3 in DNA: TGCGCCAGCAGTGAGGACAACTTATACACCGGGGAGCTGTTTTTT.

V usage is TRBV9 and J usage is TRBJ1-1; 7 bases are a match to TRBD1. CDR1 and CDR2 from the germline V gene are SGDLS and YYNGEE. The CDR3 consists of 16 residues. The junction had 12 bases not matched to a gene; V was cut back by 3 bases and J by 4 bases. DNA of the CDR3: TGTGCCAGCAGCGCCAGGGACAGTCTTGCGGGCACTGAAGCTTTCTTT. Its translation: CASSARDSLAGTEAFF.

V usage is TRBV19 and J usage is TRBJ2-2; D is uncertain. Trimming left V 6 bases short and J 5 bases short, with 10 bases between. The CDR3 runs 13 residues. Germline V lookup: CDR1 LNHDA, CDR2 SQIVND (reference sequence). The CDR3 reads CASSREPTGELFF. The CDR3 DNA reads as TGTGCCAGTAGCCGAGAGCCGACCGGGGAGCTGTTTTTT.

There are a few counts of this clone. The chain combines TRBV27 with TRBJ2-1, with D perhaps matching TRBD2 (5 bases). V lost 7 bases, J lost 9 bases, and 22 bases lay in between. This CDR3 is built from 15 residues. Germline V CDR1 and CDR2: MNHEY, SMNVEV (reference sequence). Here the CDR3 DNA reads TGTGCCAGCAATCCGACTTCAACTAGGATAGGTGAGCAGTTCTTC. Encoded protein: CASNPTSTRIGEQFF.

The chain has TRBV5-1 and TRBJ2-1, with TRBD2 matching over 10 bases. Germline lookup yields CDR1 SGHRS and CDR2 YFSETQ. The V segment lost 4 bases and the J segment 4 bases; nucleotides outside the gene matches: 14. The CDR3 runs to 18 residues. The CDR3 sequence is CASSLGPSGSMGYNEQFF. CDR3 in DNA: TGCGCCAGCAGCCTAGGGCCTAGCGGGAGCATGGGATACAATGAGCAGTTCTTC.

This chain joins TRBV21-1 and TRBJ2-7; the D call TRBD1 from the table was never checked on the DNA. TRBV21-1 is annotated as a pseudogene. There are 14 residues in the CDR3. CDR3 residues: CASPLEGVEDEQYF. DNA for the CDR3: TGTGCCAGCCCCCTTGAGGGGGTGGAGGACGAGCAGTACTTC.

The rearrangement joins TRBV4-2 to TRBJ2-1, with TRBD2 as a possible D gene (6 bases). Trimming took 4 bases from V and 4 from J, leaving 14 bases between them. From germline, CDR1 is LGHNA and CDR2 YNFKEQ. The CDR3 totals 15 residues. The CDR3 DNA is TGTGCCAGCAGCCGTGACGGGAGAGGGTACAATGAGCAGTTCTTC. Translation: CASSRDGRGYNEQFF.

The V gene is TRBV7-6, the J gene TRBJ1-1; possibly TRBD1 for D (5 bases). V was pared by 9 bases and J by 4 bases, with 12 bases between. The CDR3 loop spans 12 amino acids. From germline, CDR1 is SGHVS and CDR2 FNYEAQ. The CDR3 coding sequence is TGTGCCAGAGGGGTTAAGGTCACTGAAGCTTTCTTT. It is translated as CARGVKVTEAFF.

J is TRBJ2-1 and V is TRBV2; D gene uncertain. This CDR3 comprises 11 residues. CDR1 and CDR2 (germline): SNHLY, FYNNEI. The V gene lost 5 bases and the J gene lost 5 bases, with 4 bases spanning the gap. The CDR3 reads CASSLNNEQFF. CDR3 nucleotides: TGTGCCAGCAGTCTAAACAATGAGCAGTTCTTC.

This clone was recorded only once. The rearrangement uses TRBV21-1 and TRBJ1-2; TRBD1 is the table's D call and was not checked against the DNA. TRBV21-1 is tagged as a pseudogene. CDR3 size: 14 residues. CDR3 amino acids: CASSTQGAMYGYTF. In DNA, the CDR3 is TGTGCCAGCAGCACGCAGGGGGCGATGTATGGCTACACCTTC.

V gene TRBV28 combines with J gene TRBJ1-6; no clear D. The CDR3 spans 14 residues. The V gene lost 4 bases and the J gene lost 5 bases, with 9 bases spanning the gap. CDR1 and CDR2 (germline): MDHEN, SYDVKM. This CDR3 reads CASSSTNHNSPLHF. The CDR3 nucleotides read TGTGCCAGCAGTTCGACAAATCATAATTCACCCCTCCACTTT. The entire variable domain, with the rest obtained from reference TRBV28 and TRBJ1-6, is as follows: DVKVTQSSRYLVKRTGEKVFLECVQDMDHENMFWYRQDPGLGLRLIYFSYDVKMKEKGDIPEGYSVSREKKERFSLILESASTNQTSMYLCASSSTNHNSPLHFGNGTRLTVT.

The chain combines TRBV19 with TRBJ2-6, with TRBD2 matching 7 bases. Germline trimming cut 11 bases from V and 0 bases from J; bases unmatched to any gene: 7. In germline, CDR1 is LNHDA, CDR2 SQIVND (reference sequence). The CDR3 contains 15 residues. The DNA of the CDR3 is TGTGCCGTGGGGGGAGGGTCCTCTGGGGCCAACGTCCTGACTTTC. As protein: CAVGGGSSGANVLTF. The full variable domain, its missing parts supplied by reference TRBV19 and TRBJ2-6, is DGGITQSPKYLFRKEGQNVTLSCEQNLNHDAMYWYRQDPGQGLRLIYYSQIVNDFQKGDIAEGYSVSREKKESFPLTVTSAQKNPTAFYLCAVGGGSSGANVLTFGAGSRLTVL.

V and J are TRBV25-1 and TRBJ2-6; the D gene is possibly TRBD2 (7 bases). Trimming shortened V by 4 bases and J by 2 bases, and 15 bases separated the two germline ends. This CDR3 has 17 residues. Germline CDR1 and CDR2: MGHDK and SYGVNS. CDR3 coding DNA: TGTGCCAGCAGTGTAAGGGAGGGGGTGGCTGGGGCCAACGTCCTGACTTTC. Amino acids: CASSVREGVAGANVLTF.

The CDR3, as DNA: TGTGCCAGCAGCTTGTTTGAGGCCTCGGGACAGACCTACGAGCAGTACTTC. It codes for CASSLFEASGQTYEQYF. The chain employs TRBV5-8 and TRBJ2-7; 7 bases are a match to TRBD1. Per germline, CDR1 SGHTS and CDR2 YDEGEE. With V trimmed by 1 base and J by 2 bases, 12 bases remained unmatched. This CDR3 spans 17 amino acids.

CDR3 nucleotide sequence: TGTGCCAGCAGTTCAAGTTACGGGACTCTCACAGATACGCAGTATTTT. It is translated as CASSSSYGTLTDTQYF. V is TRBV28 and J is TRBJ2-3; a weak D match, TRBD2 (6 bases). CDR1 is MDHEN and CDR2 is SYDVKM in the germline V gene. CDR3 length equals 16 residues. Trimming took off 4 bases at V and 2 bases at J, with 16 bases between the two ends.

This clone has just one count. The rearrangement uses TRBV12-3 or TRBV12-4 and TRBJ2-3; TRBD2 matches 12 bases. This CDR3 contains 13 residues. The V and J ends lost 10 bases and 3 bases, in that order; junction bases with no gene match: 2. The CDR3 region is CATLAGGTDTQYF. The CDR3 DNA follows: TGTGCCACCCTAGCGGGAGGGACAGATACGCAGTATTTT.

The chain has TRBV29-1 and TRBJ1-1; the D is unclear. CDR1 SQVTM and CDR2 ANQGSEA come from the germline V gene. Deletions cut 7 bases from V and 3 bases from J, with 9 bases between. The CDR3 sequence is 11 residues long. The CDR3 reads CSGLQHTEAFF. CDR3 nucleotides: TGCAGCGGGCTACAGCACACTGAAGCTTTCTTT.

This chain joins TRBV30 and TRBJ2-3, with a possible D match to TRBD1 (5 bases). This CDR3 has 12 residues. Germline-derived CDR1 and CDR2 are GTSNPN and SVGIG (reference sequence). The germline V and J ends were trimmed by 0 bases and 5 bases, with 6 bases remaining between them. CDR3 coding DNA: TGTGCCTGGAGTGTACAGGAAGATACGCAGTATTTT. Translated, it gives CAWSVQEDTQYF. Supplemented by reference TRBV30 and TRBJ2-3, the full variable domain reads SQTIHQWPATLVQPVGSPLSLECTVEGTSNPNLYWYRQAAGRGLQLLFYSVGIGQISSEVPQNLSASRPQDRQFILSSKKLLLSDSGFYLCAWSVQEDTQYFGPGTRLTVL.

The V call is TRBV4-3, the J call TRBJ2-1; TRBD1 matches 7 bases. Germline V gives CDR1 LGHNA, CDR2 YSLEER. This CDR3 has 17 amino acids. V gave up 0 bases and J gave up 6 bases; unmatched junction bases: 11. CDR3 residues: CASSQDYQGQSANEQFF. The CDR3 DNA reads TGCGCCAGCAGCCAAGATTATCAGGGACAGAGCGCCAATGAGCAGTTCTTC.

The V call is TRBV5-1, the J call TRBJ1-1; D is undetermined. The CDR3 length is 14 residues. Trimming stripped 5 bases from V and 0 bases from J, with 11 bases between. From germline, CDR1 is SGHRS and CDR2 YFSETQ. The DNA for the CDR3 is TGCGCCAGCAGGAGCGTTTCCATGAACACTGAAGCTTTCTTT. As protein: CASRSVSMNTEAFF.

V gene TRBV7-3 combines with J gene TRBJ2-1, with 10 bases that match TRBD2. Germline lookup yields CDR1 SGHTA and CDR2 FQGTGA. The J segment lost 7 bases and the V segment lost 1 base, leaving 4 bases of the junction unmatched. This CDR3 is 15 amino acids long. The chain's CDR3 is CASSLKAGGPNEQFF. CDR3 sequence (DNA): TGTGCCAGCAGCTTAAAAGCGGGAGGGCCGAATGAGCAGTTCTTC.

This sequence joins TRBV11-2 and TRBJ2-2, with a tentative D call TRBD2 (6 bases). CDR1 and CDR2 from the germline V gene are SGHAT and FQNNGV. V gave up 1 base and J gave up 6 bases, with 18 bases separating them. The CDR3 has 17 residues. Here the CDR3 DNA reads TGTGCCAGCAGCTTAGTCCCCCTCGGAGGGGCGGCCGGGGAGCTGTTTTTT. Its translation is CASSLVPLGGAAGELFF.

This clone was seen more than once but under ten times. Different DNA sequences within this sample yield the same CDR3. The chain links TRBV7-9 to TRBJ2-1; D is unclear. This CDR3 comprises 13 residues. The ends were cut back, 5 bases at V and 3 bases at J, with 8 bases in the middle. Germline V gives CDR1 SEHNR, CDR2 FQNEAQ (reference sequence). CDR3 in DNA: TGTGCCAGCAGCCCAAGGAGCTACAATGAGCAGTTCTTC. Protein product: CASSPRSYNEQFF.

The rearrangement joins TRBV5-8 to TRBJ2-3; 10 nucleotides line up with TRBD1. Germline V lookup: CDR1 SGHTS, CDR2 YDEGEE. V dropped 1 base and J dropped 3; count of bases not matched to a gene: 2. This CDR3 spans 15 amino acids. CDR3 in amino acids: CASSLRDRGTDTQYF. Written as DNA, the CDR3 is TGTGCCAGCAGCTTGAGGGACAGGGGAACAGATACGCAGTATTTT.

The chain links TRBV9 to TRBJ2-1, with 7 bases that match TRBD2. CDR1 SGDLS and CDR2 YYNGEE come from the germline V gene. With V trimmed by 4 bases and J by 8 bases, 9 bases remained unmatched. The CDR3 is made up of 14 amino acids. This CDR3 reads CASSPGLVYDEQFF. The CDR3 DNA reads as TGTGCCAGCAGCCCCGGACTAGTATACGATGAGCAGTTCTTC.

The chain couples TRBV6-2 or TRBV6-3 to TRBJ2-7; D perhaps matches TRBD2 (5 bases). CDR1 is MNHEY, CDR2 SVGEGT, per germline. CDR3 length: 15 residues. V gave up 3 bases and J gave up 3 bases, with 15 bases separating them. The CDR3 here is CASSYGGGLRYEQYF. CDR3 DNA sequence: TGTGCCAGCAGTTATGGCGGCGGACTCCGCTACGAGCAGTACTTC.

The chain joins TRBV11-2 to TRBJ2-3; 8 bases fit TRBD2. The germline CDR1 and CDR2 sequences are SGHAT and FQNNGV. V shed 4 bases, J shed 8 bases, and the junction held 17 bases outside the gene matches. The CDR3 totals 17 residues. In DNA form, the CDR3 reads TGTGCCAGCAGCTCCAGGATCCGCCATACTAGCGGCGGTACGCAGTATTTT. It translates to CASSSRIRHTSGGTQYF.